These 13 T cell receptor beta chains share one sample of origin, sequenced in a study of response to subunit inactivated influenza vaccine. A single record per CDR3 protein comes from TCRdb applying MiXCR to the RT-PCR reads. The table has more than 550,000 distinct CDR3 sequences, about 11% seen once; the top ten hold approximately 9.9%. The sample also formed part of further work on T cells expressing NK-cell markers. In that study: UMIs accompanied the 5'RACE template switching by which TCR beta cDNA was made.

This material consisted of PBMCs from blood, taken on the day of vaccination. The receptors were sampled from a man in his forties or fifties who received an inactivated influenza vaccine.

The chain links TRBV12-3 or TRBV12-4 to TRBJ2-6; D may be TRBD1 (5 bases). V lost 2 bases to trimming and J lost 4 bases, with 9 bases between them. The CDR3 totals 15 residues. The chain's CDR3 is CASSLLGPGANVLTF. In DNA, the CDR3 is TGTGCCAGCAGTTTATTGGGGCCCGGGGCCAACGTCCTGACTTTC.

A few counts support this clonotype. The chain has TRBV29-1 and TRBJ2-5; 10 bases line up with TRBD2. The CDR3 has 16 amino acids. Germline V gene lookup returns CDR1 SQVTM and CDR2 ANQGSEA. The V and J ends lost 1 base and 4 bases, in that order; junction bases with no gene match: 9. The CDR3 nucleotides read TGCAGCGTTGAAGGGGCTAGCGGGAGCTTACGAGAGACCCAGTACTTC. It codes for CSVEGASGSLRETQYF.

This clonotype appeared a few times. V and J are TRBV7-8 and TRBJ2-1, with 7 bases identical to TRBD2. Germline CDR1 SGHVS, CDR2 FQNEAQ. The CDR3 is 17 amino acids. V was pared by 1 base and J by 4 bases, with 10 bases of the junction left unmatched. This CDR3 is CASSLVRASGRYNEQFF. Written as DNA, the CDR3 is TGTGCCAGCAGCTTAGTAAGAGCTAGCGGCCGGTACAATGAGCAGTTCTTC.

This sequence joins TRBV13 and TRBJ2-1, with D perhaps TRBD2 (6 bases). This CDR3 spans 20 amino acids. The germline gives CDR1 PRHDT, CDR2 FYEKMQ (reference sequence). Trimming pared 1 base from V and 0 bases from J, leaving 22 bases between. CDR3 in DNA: TGTGCCAGCAGCTTAGTAGGGCTAGCGCGCCACACAAGCTCCTACAATGAGCAGTTCTTC. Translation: CASSLVGLARHTSSYNEQFF. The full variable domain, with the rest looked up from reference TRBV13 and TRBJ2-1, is AAGVIQSPRHLIKEKRETATLKCYPIPRHDTVYWYQQGPGQDPQFLISFYEKMQSDKGSIPDRFSAQQFSDYHSELNMSSLELGDSALYFCASSLVGLARHTSSYNEQFFGPGTRLTVL.

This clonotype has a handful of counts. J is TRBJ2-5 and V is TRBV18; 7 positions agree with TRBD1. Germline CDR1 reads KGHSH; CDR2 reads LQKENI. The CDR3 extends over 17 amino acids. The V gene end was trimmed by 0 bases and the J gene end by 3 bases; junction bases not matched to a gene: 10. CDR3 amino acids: CASSPPGFYGTEETQYF. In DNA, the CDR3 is TGTGCCAGCTCACCACCTGGGTTTTATGGGACAGAAGAGACCCAGTACTTC.

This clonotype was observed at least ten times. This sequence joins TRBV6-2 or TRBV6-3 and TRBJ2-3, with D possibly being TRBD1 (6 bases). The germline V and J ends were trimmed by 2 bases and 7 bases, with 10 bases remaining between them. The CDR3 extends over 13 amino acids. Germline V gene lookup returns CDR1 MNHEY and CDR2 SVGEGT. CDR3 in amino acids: CASSYLGTNTQYF. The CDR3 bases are TGTGCCAGCAGTTACCTCGGGACAAATACGCAGTATTTT.

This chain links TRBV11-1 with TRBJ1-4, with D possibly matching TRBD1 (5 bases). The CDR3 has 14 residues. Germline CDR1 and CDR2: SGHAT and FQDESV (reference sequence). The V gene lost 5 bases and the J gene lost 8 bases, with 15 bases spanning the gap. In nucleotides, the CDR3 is TGTGCCAGCAGCCCCCGAGGGACGATCGAAAAACTGTTTTTT. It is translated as CASSPRGTIEKLFF.

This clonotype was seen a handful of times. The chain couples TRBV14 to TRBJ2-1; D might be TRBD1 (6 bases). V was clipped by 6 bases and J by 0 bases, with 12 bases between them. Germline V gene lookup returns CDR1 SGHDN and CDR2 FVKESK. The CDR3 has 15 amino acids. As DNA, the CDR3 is TGTGCCAGCAGACAGGGCGAAAGCTCCTACAATGAGCAGTTCTTC. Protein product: CASRQGESSYNEQFF.

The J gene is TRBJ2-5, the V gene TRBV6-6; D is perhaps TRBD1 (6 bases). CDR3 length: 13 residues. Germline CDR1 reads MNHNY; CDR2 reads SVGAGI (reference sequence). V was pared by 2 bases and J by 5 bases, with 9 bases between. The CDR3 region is CASSYPGAETQYF. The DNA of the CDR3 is TGTGCCAGCAGTTACCCAGGGGCGGAGACCCAGTACTTC.

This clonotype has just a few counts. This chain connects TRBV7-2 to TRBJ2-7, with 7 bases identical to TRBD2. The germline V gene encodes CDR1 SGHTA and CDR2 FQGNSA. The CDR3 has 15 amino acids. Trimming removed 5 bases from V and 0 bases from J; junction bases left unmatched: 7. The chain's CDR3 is CASSQLAWSSYEQYF. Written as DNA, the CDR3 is TGTGCCAGCAGCCAACTAGCGTGGTCCTCCTACGAGCAGTACTTC.

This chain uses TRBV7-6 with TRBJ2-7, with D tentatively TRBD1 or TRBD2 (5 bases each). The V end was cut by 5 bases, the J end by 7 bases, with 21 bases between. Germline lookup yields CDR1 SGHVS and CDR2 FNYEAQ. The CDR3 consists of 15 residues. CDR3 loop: CASSPIPGPGGEQYF. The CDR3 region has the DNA TGTGCCAGCAGCCCCATACCGGGCCCTGGGGGAGAGCAGTACTTC.

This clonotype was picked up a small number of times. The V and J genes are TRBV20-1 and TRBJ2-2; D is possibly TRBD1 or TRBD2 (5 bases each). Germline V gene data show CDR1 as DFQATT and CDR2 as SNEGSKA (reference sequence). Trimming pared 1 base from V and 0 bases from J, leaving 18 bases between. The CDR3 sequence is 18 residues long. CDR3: CSARGYSFRDANTGELFF. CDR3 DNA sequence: TGCAGTGCTAGAGGATACTCTTTCCGGGACGCGAACACCGGGGAGCTGTTTTTT.

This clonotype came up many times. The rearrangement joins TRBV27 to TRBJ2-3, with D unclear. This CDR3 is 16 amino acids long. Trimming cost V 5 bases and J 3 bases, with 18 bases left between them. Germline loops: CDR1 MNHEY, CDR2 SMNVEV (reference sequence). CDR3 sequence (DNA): TGTGCCAGCAGTCTCCTGGCCGGGCGGATGACAGATACGCAGTATTTT. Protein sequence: CASSLLAGRMTDTQYF.